Each of the 5 T cell receptor beta chains below was sequenced from the same sample in a study of blood T cell repertoires in COVID-19 (dated by TCRdb to the early 2020s). The library came from the immunoSEQ multiplex PCR assay. The table comes from immuneACCESS by way of TCRdb, which keeps in-frame sequences with V and J called. Part of the clones is missing from these tables; in studies checked, under half for an unresolved V gene and the rest for unknown reasons. Here the sample has around 130,000 clones; 75% to 90% occur a single time. The ten largest clones take up roughly 18% of the sample. Sample: peripheral blood. The receptors were gathered from a man aged 50 to 60 with active or convalescent COVID-19.

The chain carries TRBV11-2 and TRBJ1-1; D ambiguous. Germline lookup yields CDR1 SGHAT and CDR2 FQNNGV. The V gene lost 2 bases and the J gene lost 1 base, with 5 bases spanning the gap. The CDR3 totals 13 residues. The CDR3 DNA reads as TGTGCCAGCAGCTTAAGACAGAACACTGAAGCTTTCTTT. The encoded protein is CASSLRQNTEAFF.

The CDR3 region is CASSLASGEGNEQFF. In DNA, the CDR3 is TGTGCCAGCAGCCTCGCTAGCGGGGAGGGGAATGAGCAGTTCTTC. The rearrangement links TRBV7-2 to TRBJ2-1; 9 positions agree with TRBD2. There are 15 residues in the CDR3. V lost 5 bases to trimming and J lost 7 bases; unmatched junction nucleotides: 9. The germline V gene has CDR1 SGHTA and CDR2 FQGNSA.

The V call is TRBV5-1, the J call TRBJ2-7; TRBD1 agrees at 7 bases. The ends lost 0 bases at V and 3 bases at J; junction bases unmatched: 0. The CDR3 spans 13 residues. Germline CDR1 is SGHRS and CDR2 is YFSETQ. The CDR3 spells CASSLGTGYEQYF. Here the CDR3 DNA reads TGCGCCAGCAGCTTGGGGACAGGCTACGAGCAGTACTTC.

The chain employs TRBV24-1 and TRBJ2-2, with TRBD2 matching over 9 bases. This CDR3 is 16 amino acids long. J gave up 1 base and V 3 bases, and 2 bases lay outside the gene matches. Germline assignment: CDR1 KGHDR and CDR2 SFDVKD. The CDR3, as DNA: TGTGCCACCAGTGATCCTAGCGGGGTGAACACCGGGGAGCTGTTTTTT. This codes for CATSDPSGVNTGELFF.

The J gene is TRBJ1-4, the V gene TRBV30; weak D call: TRBD1 (6 bases). Germline V gives CDR1 GTSNPN, CDR2 SVGIG (reference sequence). V was cut by 2 bases and J by 3 bases, with 10 bases left in between. CDR3 length: 14 residues. The CDR3 DNA reads as TGTGCCTGGAGTCTCAGGGGACCTAATGAAAAACTGTTTTTT. Translated: CAWSLRGPNEKLFF.